This TCR beta chain was recovered during a study of blood T cell repertoires in COVID-19. Study as a whole: The United States, Italy and Spain provided the acute and convalescent COVID-19 samples. Sources were T cells, B-cell-depleted T cells, or PBMCs; the material itself was cDNA or gDNA.

Germline values: CDR1 LGHDT, CDR2 YNNKEL (reference sequence). Between the trimmed V and J ends, which lost 1 base and 7 bases, there was a span of 11 bases. The CDR3 contains 13 residues. Original analysis: How many nucleated cells were present was estimated from reference gene primer amplification. The assay was immunoSEQ multiplex PCR, and TCRdb's table has in-frame clones only and misses some. V and J calls and clone size are those listed in that table; D and trimming were worked out from the DNA. The profile shows approximately 88,000 clones, roughly 87% of them singletons. Sequencing used peripheral blood. This clonotype originated in a male donor with acute or convalescent COVID-19. The chain combines TRBV3-1 (or the pseudogene TRBV3-2) with TRBJ2-7, with a tentative D call TRBD2 (5 bases). The CDR3 sequence is CASSQGRDREQYF. The CDR3 DNA follows: TGTGCCAGCAGCCAAGGACGGGATCGGGAGCAGTACTTC.